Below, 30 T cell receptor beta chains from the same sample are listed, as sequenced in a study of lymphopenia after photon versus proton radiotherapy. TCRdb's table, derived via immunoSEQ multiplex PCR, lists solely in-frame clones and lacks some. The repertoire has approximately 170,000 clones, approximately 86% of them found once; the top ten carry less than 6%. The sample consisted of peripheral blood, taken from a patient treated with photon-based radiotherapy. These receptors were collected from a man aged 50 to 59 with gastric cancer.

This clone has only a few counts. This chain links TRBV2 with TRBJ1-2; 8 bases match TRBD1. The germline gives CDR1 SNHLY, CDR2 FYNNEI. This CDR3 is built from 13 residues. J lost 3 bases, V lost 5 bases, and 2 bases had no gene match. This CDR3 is CASSRTGHYGYTF. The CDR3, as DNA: TGTGCCAGCAGTCGGACAGGGCACTATGGCTACACCTTC.

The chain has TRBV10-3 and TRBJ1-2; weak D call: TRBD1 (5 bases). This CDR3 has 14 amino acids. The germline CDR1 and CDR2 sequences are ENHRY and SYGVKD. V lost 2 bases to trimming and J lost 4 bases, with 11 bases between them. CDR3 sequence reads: CAISEIGEVYGYTF. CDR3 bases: TGTGCCATCAGTGAGATAGGGGAAGTCTATGGCTACACCTTC.

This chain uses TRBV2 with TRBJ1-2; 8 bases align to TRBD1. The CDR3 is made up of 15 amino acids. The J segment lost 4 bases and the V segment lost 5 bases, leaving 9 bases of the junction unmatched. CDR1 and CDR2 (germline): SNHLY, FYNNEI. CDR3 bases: TGTGCCAGCAGTCCCCAGGGGGCTGGAGGCTATGGCTACACCTTC. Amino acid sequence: CASSPQGAGGYGYTF.

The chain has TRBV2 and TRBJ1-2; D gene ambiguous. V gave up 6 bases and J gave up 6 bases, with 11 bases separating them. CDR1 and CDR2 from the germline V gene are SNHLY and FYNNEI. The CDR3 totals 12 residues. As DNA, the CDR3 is TGTGCCAGCAGACTGACGGCGGATGGCTACACCTTC. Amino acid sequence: CASRLTADGYTF.

The DNA of the CDR3 is TGTGCCAGCAGCTATCTAGCGACTGAGCAGTTCTTC. This gives the protein CASSYLATEQFF. V gene TRBV7-2 combines with J gene TRBJ2-1; a weak D match, TRBD2 (6 bases). The CDR3 runs 12 residues. With 4 bases removed from V and 9 bases from J, the gap between germline ends came to 10 bases. Germline assignment: CDR1 SGHTA and CDR2 FQGNSA.

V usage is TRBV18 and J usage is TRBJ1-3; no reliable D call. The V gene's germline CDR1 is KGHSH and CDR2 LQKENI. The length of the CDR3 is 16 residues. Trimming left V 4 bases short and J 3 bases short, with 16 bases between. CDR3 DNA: TGTGCCAGCTCACGAGCAGCCCCTCCGAGTGGAAACACCATATATTTT. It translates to CASSRAAPPSGNTIYF.

DNA for the CDR3: TGTGCCAGCAATCAGAACACTGAAGCTTTCTTT. Protein: CASNQNTEAFF. J is TRBJ1-1 and V is TRBV2; unclear D gene. This CDR3 comprises 11 residues. V was trimmed by 7 bases and J by 1 base, leaving 4 bases between them. Looked up from germline, CDR1 is SNHLY and CDR2 is FYNNEI.

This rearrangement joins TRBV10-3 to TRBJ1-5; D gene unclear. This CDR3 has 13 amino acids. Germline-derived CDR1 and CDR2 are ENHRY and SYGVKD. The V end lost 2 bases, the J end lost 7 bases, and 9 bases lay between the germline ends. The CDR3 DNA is TGTGCCATCAGTGAGAGGGATTGGCAGCCCCAGCATTTT. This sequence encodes CAISERDWQPQHF.

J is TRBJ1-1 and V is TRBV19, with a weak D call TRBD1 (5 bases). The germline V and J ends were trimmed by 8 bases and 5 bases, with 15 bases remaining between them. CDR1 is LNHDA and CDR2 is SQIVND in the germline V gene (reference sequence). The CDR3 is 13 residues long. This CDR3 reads CASGLSRETEAFF. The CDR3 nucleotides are TGTGCCAGTGGTCTAAGCAGGGAAACTGAAGCTTTCTTT. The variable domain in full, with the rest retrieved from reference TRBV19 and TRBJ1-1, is DGGITQSPKYLFRKEGQNVTLSCEQNLNHDAMYWYRQDPGQGLRLIYYSQIVNDFQKGDIAEGYSVSREKKESFPLTVTSAQKNPTAFYLCASGLSRETEAFFGQGTRLTVV.

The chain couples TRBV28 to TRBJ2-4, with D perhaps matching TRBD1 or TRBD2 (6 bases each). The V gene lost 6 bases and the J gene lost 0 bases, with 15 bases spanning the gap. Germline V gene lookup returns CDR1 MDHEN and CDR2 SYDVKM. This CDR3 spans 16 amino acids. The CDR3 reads CASSRSGAIAKNIQYF. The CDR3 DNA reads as TGTGCCAGCAGCCGGTCGGGGGCAATAGCCAAAAACATTCAGTACTTC. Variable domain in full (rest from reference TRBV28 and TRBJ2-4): DVKVTQSSRYLVKRTGEKVFLECVQDMDHENMFWYRQDPGLGLRLIYFSYDVKMKEKGDIPEGYSVSREKKERFSLILESASTNQTSMYLCASSRSGAIAKNIQYFGAGTRLSVL.

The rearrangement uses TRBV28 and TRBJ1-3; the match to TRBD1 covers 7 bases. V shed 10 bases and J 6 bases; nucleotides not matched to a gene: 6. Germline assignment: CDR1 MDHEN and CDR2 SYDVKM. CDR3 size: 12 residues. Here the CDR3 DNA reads TGTGCCATCCGACAGGGTGAAAACACCATATATTTT. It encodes CAIRQGENTIYF.

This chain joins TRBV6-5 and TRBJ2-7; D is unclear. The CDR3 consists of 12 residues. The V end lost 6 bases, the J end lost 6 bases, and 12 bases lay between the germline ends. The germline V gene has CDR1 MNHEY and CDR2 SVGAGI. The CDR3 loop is CASSRLGGEQYF. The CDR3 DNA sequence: TGTGCCAGCAGCAGACTGGGCGGCGAGCAGTACTTC.

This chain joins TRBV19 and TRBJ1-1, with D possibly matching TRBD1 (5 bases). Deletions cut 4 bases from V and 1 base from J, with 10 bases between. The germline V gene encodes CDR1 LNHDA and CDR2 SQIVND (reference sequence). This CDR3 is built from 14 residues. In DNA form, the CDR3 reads TGTGCCAGTAGTACTAGGAGGGGGAACACTGAAGCTTTCTTT. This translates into CASSTRRGNTEAFF.

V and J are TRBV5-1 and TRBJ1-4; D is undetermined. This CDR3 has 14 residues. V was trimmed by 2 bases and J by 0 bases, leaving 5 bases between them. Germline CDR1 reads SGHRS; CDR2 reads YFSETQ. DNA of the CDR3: TGCGCCAGCAGCTTTAGGGCAACTAATGAAAAACTGTTTTTT. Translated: CASSFRATNEKLFF.

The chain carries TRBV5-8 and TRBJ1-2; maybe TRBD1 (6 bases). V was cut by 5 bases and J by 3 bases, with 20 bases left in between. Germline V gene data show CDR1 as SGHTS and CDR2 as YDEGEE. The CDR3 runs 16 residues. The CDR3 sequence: CASSYKSQGKDYGYTF. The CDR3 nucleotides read TGTGCCAGCAGTTATAAGTCCCAGGGGAAGGACTATGGCTACACCTTC.

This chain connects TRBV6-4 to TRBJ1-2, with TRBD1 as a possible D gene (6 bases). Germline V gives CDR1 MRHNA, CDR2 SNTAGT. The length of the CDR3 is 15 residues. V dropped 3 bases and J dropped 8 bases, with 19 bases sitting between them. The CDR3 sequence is CASSEGTQAVGGYTF. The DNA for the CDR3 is TGTGCCAGCAGTGAAGGGACACAGGCGGTTGGGGGCTACACCTTC.

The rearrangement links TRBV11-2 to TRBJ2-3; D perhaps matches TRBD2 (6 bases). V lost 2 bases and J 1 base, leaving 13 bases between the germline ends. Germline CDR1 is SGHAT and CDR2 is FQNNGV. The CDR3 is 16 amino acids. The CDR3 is CASSLLGASGTDTQYF. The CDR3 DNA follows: TGTGCCAGCAGCTTACTAGGGGCTAGCGGCACAGATACGCAGTATTTT. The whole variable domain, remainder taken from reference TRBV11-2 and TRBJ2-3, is EAGVAQSPRYKIIEKRQSVAFWCNPISGHATLYWYQQILGQGPKLLIQFQNNGVVDDSQLPKDRFSAERLKGVDSTLKIQPAKLEDSAVYLCASSLLGASGTDTQYFGPGTRLTVL.

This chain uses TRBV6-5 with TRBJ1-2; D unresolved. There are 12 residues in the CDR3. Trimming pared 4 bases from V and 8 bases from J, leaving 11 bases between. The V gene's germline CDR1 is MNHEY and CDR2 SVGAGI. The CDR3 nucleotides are TGTGCCAGCAGTTCCCCCCTGGAAGGCTACACCTTC. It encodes CASSSPLEGYTF.

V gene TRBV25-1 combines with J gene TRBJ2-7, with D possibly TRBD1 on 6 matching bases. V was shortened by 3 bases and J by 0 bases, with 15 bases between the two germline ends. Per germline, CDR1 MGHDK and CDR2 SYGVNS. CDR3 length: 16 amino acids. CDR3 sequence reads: CASSDKPGASSYEQYF. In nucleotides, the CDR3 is TGTGCCAGCAGTGACAAACCAGGGGCTAGCTCCTACGAGCAGTACTTC.

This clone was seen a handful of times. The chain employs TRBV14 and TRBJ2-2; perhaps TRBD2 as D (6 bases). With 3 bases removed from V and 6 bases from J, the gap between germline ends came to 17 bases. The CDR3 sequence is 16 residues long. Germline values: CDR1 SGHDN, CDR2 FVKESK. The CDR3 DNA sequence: TGTGCCAGCAGCCAGATCCGGGACTCCCAGGCCGGGGAGCTGTTTTTT. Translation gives CASSQIRDSQAGELFF.

CDR3 sequence reads: CASSQEFAEKLFF. CDR3 DNA sequence: TGCGCCAGCAGCCAAGAGTTCGCTGAAAAACTGTTTTTT. V is TRBV4-3 and J is TRBJ1-4; D remains ambiguous. CDR3 length equals 13 residues. V was pared by 0 bases and J by 7 bases, with 6 bases between. The V gene's germline CDR1 is LGHNA and CDR2 YSLEER.

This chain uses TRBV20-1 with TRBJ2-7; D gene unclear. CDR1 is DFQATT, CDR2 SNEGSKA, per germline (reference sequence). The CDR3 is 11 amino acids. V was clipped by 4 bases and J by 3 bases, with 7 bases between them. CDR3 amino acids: CSAILLYEQYF. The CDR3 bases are TGCAGTGCTATATTGCTCTACGAGCAGTACTTC.

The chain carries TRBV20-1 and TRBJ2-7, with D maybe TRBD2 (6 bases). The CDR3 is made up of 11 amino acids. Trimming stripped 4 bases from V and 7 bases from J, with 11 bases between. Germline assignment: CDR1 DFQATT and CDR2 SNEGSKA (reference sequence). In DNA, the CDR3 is TGCAGTGCTACCTCAGGAGGGGAGCAGTACTTC. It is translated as CSATSGGEQYF.

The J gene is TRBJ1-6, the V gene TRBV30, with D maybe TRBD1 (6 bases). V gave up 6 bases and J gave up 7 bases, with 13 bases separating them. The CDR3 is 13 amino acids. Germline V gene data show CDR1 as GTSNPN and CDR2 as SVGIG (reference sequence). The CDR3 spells CACATGRNSPLHF. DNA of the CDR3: TGTGCCTGTGCCACAGGGAGGAATTCACCCCTCCACTTT.

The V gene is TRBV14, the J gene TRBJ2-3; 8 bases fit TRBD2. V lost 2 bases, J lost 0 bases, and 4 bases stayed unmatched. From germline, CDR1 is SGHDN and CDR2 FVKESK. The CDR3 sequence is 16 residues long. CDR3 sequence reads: CASSQLAGLSTDTQYF. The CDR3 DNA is TGTGCCAGCAGCCAATTAGCGGGACTTAGCACAGATACGCAGTATTTT.

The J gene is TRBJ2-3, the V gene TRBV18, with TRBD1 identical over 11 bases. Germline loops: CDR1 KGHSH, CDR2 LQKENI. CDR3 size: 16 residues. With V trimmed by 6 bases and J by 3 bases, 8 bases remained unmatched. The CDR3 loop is CASSTRTGGSTDTQYF. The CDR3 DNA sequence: TGTGCCAGCTCCACCCGGACAGGGGGCTCGACAGATACGCAGTATTTT.

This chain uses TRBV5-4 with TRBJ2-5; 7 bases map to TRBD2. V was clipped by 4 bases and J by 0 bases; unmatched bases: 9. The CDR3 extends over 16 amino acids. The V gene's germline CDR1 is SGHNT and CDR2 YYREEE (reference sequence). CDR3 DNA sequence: TGTGCCAGCAGCAGGTTGGGGCTAGCGGACCAAGAGACCCAGTACTTC. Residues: CASSRLGLADQETQYF.

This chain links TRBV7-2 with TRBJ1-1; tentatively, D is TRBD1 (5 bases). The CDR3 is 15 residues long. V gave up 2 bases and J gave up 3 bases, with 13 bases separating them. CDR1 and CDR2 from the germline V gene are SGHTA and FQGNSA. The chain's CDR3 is CASSLRQGRYTEAFF. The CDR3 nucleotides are TGTGCCAGCAGCTTAAGGCAGGGACGATACACTGAAGCTTTCTTT.

In DNA, the CDR3 is TGTGCCAGCAGCTCCCTCGGTAATGAGCAGTTCTTC. This translates into CASSSLGNEQFF. This rearrangement joins TRBV7-2 to TRBJ2-1; no firm D call. V gave up 4 bases and J gave up 7 bases, with 8 bases separating them. CDR3 length equals 12 residues. The germline CDR1 and CDR2 sequences are SGHTA and FQGNSA.

DNA for the CDR3: TGTGCCAGTAGTGGATCGTCGGTACCTCAGCCCCAGCATTTT. It encodes CASSGSSVPQPQHF. The V and J genes are TRBV19 and TRBJ1-5, with D unclear. This CDR3 region has 14 residues. Between the trimmed V and J ends, which lost 5 bases and 6 bases, there was a span of 14 bases. CDR1 and CDR2 (germline): LNHDA, SQIVND (reference sequence).